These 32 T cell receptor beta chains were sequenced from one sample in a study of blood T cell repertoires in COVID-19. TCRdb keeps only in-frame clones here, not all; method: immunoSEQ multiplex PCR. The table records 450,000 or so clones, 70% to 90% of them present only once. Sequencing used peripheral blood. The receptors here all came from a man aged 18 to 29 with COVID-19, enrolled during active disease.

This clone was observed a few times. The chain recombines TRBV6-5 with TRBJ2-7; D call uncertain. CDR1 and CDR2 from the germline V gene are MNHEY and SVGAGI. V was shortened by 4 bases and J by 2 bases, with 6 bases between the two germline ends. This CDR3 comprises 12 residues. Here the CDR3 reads CASSSQTYEQYF. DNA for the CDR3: TGTGCCAGCAGTTCTCAGACCTACGAGCAGTACTTC.

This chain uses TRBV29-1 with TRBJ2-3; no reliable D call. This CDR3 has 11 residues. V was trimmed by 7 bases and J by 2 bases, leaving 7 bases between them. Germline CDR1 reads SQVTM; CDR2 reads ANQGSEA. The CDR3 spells CSGRTTDTQYF. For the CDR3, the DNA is TGCAGCGGCAGAACCACAGATACGCAGTATTTT.

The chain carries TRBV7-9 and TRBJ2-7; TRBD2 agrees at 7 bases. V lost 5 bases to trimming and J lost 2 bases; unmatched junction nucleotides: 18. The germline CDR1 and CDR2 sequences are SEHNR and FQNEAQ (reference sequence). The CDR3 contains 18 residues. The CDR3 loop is CASSPLASGTTGTYEQYF. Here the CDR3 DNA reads TGTGCCAGCAGCCCCTTAGCCTCCGGGACTACAGGAACCTACGAGCAGTACTTC. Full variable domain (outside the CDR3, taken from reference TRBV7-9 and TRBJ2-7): DTGVSQNPRHKITKRGQNVTFRCDPISEHNRLYWYRQTLGQGPEFLTYFQNEAQLEKSRLLSDRFSAERPKGSFSTLEIQRTEQGDSAMYLCASSPLASGTTGTYEQYFGPGTRLTVT.

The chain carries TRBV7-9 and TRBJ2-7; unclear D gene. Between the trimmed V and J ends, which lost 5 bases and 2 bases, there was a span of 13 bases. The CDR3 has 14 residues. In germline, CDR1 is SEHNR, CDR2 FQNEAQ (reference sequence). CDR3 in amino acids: CASSALALPYEQYF. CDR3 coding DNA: TGTGCCAGCAGCGCTTTAGCTCTCCCCTACGAGCAGTACTTC.

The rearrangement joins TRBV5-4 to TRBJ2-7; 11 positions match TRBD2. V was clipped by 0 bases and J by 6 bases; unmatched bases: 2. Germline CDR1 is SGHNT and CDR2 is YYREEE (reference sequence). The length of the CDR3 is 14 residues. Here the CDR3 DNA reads TGTGCCAGCAGCTTGGGACTAGCGGGGACCGAGCAGTACTTC. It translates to CASSLGLAGTEQYF.

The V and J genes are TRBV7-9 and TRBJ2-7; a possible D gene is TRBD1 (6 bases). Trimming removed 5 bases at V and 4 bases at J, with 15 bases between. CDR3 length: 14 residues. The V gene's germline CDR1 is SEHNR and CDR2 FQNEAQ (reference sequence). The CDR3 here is CASSPTGQSYEQYF. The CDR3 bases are TGTGCCAGCAGCCCCACCGGACAGAGTTACGAGCAGTACTTC.

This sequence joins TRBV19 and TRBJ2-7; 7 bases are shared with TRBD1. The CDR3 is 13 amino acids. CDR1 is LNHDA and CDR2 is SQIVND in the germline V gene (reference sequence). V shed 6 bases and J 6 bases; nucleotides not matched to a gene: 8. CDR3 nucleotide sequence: TGTGCCAGTAGGGGTCAGGGGGTGAGCGAGCAGTACTTC. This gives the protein CASRGQGVSEQYF.

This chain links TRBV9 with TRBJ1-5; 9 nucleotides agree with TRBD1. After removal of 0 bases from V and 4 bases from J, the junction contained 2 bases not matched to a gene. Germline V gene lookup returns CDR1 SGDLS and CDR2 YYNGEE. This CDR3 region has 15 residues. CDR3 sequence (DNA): TGTGCCAGCAGCGTAGGGACAGGGGAAAATCAGCCCCAGCATTTT. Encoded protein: CASSVGTGENQPQHF.

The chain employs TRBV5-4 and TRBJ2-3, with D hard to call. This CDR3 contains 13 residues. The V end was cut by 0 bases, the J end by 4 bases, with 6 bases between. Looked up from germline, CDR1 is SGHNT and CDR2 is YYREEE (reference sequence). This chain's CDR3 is CASSLARSDTQYF. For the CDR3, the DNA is TGTGCCAGCAGCTTGGCCAGGTCAGATACGCAGTATTTT.

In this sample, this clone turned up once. CDR3 DNA: TGTGCCATACAAACGGGTGGTGAGACCCAGTACTTC. Amino acids: CAIQTGGETQYF. The chain links TRBV28 to TRBJ2-5; D is unresolved. Between the trimmed V and J ends, which lost 10 bases and 5 bases, there was a span of 14 bases. Germline loops: CDR1 MDHEN, CDR2 SYDVKM. CDR3 length: 12 amino acids.

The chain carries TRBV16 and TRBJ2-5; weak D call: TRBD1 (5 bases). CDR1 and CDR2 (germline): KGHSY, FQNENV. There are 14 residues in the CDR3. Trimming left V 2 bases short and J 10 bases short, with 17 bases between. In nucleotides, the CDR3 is TGTGCCAGCAGCCAACGGACACAGATGCAGGGCCAGTACTTC. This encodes CASSQRTQMQGQYF.

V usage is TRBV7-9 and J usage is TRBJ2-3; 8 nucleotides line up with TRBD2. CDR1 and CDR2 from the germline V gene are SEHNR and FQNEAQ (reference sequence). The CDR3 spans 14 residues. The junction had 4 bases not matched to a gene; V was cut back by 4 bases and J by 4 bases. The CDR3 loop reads CASSSGTRSDTQYF. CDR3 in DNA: TGTGCCAGCAGCTCGGGGACTAGATCAGATACGCAGTATTTT.

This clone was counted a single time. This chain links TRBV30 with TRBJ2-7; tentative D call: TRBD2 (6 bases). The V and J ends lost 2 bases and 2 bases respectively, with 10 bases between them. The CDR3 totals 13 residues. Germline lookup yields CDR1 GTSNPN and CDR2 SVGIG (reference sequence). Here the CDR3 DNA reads TGTGCCTGGAGTTCGGGCGGGGCCTACGAGCAGTACTTC. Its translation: CAWSSGGAYEQYF.

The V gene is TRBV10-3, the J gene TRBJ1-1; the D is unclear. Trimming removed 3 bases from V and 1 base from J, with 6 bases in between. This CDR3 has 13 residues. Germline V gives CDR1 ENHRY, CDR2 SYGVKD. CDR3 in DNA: TGTGCCATCAGTGAAGAGAGGAACACTGAAGCTTTCTTT. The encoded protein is CAISEERNTEAFF.

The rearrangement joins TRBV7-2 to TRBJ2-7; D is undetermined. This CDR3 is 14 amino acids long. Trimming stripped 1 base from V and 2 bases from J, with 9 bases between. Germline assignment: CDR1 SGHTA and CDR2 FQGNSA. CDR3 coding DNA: TGTGCCAGCAGCTTAGTCGGGTTCGCCTACGAGCAGTACTTC. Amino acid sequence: CASSLVGFAYEQYF.

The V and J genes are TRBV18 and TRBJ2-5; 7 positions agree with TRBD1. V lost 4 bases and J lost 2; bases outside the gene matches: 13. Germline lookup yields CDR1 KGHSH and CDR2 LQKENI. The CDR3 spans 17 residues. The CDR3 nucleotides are TGTGCCAGCTCACAGCGCCGGGACAGACAGCCTCAAGAGACCCAGTACTTC. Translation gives CASSQRRDRQPQETQYF.

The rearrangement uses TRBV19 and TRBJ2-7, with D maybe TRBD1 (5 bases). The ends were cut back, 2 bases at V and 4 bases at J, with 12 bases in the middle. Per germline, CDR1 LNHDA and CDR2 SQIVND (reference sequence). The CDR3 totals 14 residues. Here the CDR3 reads CASSISGLMYEQYF. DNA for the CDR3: TGTGCCAGTAGTATATCAGGGTTGATGTACGAGCAGTACTTC.

The CDR3 bases are TGTGCCAGCAGCCGGGACAGGGGTTACTATGGCTACACCTTC. Protein: CASSRDRGYYGYTF. The genes are TRBV2 and TRBJ1-2; 10 nucleotides align to TRBD1. J lost 3 bases, V lost 6 bases, and 4 bases had no gene match. Germline V gene lookup returns CDR1 SNHLY and CDR2 FYNNEI. The CDR3 extends over 14 amino acids. Looking up the rest from reference TRBV2 and TRBJ1-2 gives the full variable domain: EPEVTQTPSHQVTQMGQEVILRCVPISNHLYFYWYRQILGQKVEFLVSFYNNEISEKSEIFDDQFSVERPDGSNFTLKIRSTKLEDSAMYFCASSRDRGYYGYTFGSGTRLTVV.

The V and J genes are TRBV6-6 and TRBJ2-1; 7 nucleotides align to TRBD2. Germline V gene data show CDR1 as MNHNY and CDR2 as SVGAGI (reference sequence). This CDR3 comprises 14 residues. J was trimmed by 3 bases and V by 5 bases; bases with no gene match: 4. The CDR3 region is CASSQRDFYNEQFF. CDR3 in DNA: TGTGCCAGCAGTCAGCGGGATTTCTACAATGAGCAGTTCTTC.

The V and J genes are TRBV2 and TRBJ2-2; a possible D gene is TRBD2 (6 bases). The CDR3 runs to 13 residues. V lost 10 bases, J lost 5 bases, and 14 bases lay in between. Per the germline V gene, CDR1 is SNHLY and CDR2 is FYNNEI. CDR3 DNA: TGTGCCACCCAAGGGGCGGGGACCGGGGAGCTGTTTTTT. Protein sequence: CATQGAGTGELFF.

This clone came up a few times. CDR3 loop: CASGGVKDWQGYEQYF. Here the CDR3 DNA reads TGTGCCAGCGGCGGGGTAAAGGACTGGCAAGGGTACGAGCAGTACTTC. The V and J genes are TRBV27 and TRBJ2-7; D possibly corresponds to TRBD2 (6 bases). The CDR3 runs 16 residues. Germline assignment: CDR1 MNHEY and CDR2 SMNVEV (reference sequence). Trimming cost V 8 bases and J 4 bases, with 24 bases left between them.

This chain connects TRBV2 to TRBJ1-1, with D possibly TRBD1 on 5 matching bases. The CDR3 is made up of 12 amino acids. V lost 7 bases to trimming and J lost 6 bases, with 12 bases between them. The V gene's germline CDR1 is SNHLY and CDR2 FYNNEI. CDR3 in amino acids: CASIRDFAEAFF. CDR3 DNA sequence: TGTGCCAGCATAAGGGACTTCGCTGAAGCTTTCTTT.

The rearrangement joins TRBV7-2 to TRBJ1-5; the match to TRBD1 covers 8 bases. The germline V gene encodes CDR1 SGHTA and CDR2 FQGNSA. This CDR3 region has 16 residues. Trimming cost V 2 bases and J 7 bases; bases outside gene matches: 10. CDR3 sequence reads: CASSLIPQTGVQPQHF. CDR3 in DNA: TGTGCCAGCAGCTTAATTCCCCAGACAGGGGTCCAGCCCCAGCATTTT.

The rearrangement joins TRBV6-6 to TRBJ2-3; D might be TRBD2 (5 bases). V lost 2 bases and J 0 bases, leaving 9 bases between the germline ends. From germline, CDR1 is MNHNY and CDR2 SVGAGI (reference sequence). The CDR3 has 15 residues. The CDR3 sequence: CASSYMSGSTDTQYF. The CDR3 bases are TGTGCCAGCAGTTACATGAGCGGTAGCACAGATACGCAGTATTTT.

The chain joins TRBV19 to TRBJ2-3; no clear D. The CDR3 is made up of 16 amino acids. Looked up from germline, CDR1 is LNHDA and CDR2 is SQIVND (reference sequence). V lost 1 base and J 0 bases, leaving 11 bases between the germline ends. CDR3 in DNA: TGTGCCAGTAGTATAGGGGTAGGCGGTAGCACAGATACGCAGTATTTT. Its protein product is CASSIGVGGSTDTQYF.

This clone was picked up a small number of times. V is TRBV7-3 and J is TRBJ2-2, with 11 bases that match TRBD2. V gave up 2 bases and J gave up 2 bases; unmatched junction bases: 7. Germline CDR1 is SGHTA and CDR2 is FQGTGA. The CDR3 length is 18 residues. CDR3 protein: CASSLVLAGDLNTGELFF. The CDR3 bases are TGTGCCAGCAGCTTAGTACTAGCGGGGGATCTTAACACCGGGGAGCTGTTTTTT. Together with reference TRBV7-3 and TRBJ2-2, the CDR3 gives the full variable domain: GAGVSQTPSNKVTEKGKYVELRCDPISGHTALYWYRQSLGQGPEFLIYFQGTGAADDSGLPNDRFFAVRPEGSVSTLKIQRTERGDSAVYLCASSLVLAGDLNTGELFFGEGSRLTVL.

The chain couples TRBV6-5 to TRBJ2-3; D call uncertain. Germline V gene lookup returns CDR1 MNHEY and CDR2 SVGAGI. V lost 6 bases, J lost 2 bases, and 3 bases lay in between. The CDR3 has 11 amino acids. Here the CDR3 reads CASSNTDTQYF. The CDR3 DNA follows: TGTGCCAGCAGCAACACAGATACGCAGTATTTT.

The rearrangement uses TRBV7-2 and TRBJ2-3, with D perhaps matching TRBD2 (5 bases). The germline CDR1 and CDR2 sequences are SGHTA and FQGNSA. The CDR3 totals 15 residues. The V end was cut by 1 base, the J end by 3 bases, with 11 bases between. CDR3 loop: CASSLVRTGTDTQYF. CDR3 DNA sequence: TGTGCCAGCAGCTTAGTGCGAACGGGGACAGATACGCAGTATTTT.

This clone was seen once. This CDR3 reads CASSFDSGQETQYF. Written as DNA, the CDR3 is TGTGCCAGCAGTTTTGATAGCGGGCAAGAGACCCAGTACTTC. This rearrangement joins TRBV27 to TRBJ2-5, with 7 bases that match TRBD2. Germline CDR1 is MNHEY and CDR2 is SMNVEV (reference sequence). J lost 2 bases, V lost 3 bases, and 3 bases had no gene match. This CDR3 has 14 residues.

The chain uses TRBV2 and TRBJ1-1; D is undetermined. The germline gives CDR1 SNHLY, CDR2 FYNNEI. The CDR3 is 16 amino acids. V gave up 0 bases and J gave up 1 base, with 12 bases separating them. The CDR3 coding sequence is TGTGCCAGCAGTGAAGCGCTGGGAGACTCGAACACTGAAGCTTTCTTT. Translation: CASSEALGDSNTEAFF.

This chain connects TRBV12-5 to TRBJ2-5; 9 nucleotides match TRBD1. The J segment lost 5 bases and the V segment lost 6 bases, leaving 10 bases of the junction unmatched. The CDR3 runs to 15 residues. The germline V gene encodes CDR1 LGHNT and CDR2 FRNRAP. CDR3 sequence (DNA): TGTGCTAGTGGCCCCGGGACAGGGACGTTCGAGACCCAGTACTTC. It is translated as CASGPGTGTFETQYF.

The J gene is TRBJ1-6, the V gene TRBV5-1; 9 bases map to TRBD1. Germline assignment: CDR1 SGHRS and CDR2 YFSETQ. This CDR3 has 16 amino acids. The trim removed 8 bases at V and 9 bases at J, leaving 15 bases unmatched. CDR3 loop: CASSKSSGTGISPLHF. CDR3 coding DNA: TGCGCCAGTAGCAAGTCCTCCGGGACAGGGATTTCACCCCTCCACTTT.